This T cell receptor beta chain was obtained from a study of cytomegalovirus exposure and HLA in healthy donors (dated by TCRdb to 2015 to 2018). Regarding the study in general: In an earlier analysis of roughly 500 of the donors, 276 Gb of sequence data and approximately 100 million unique TCR beta sequences from about 179 million T cells were reported. About 280 gigabases of sequencing data and around 85 million unique TCR sequences made up an early release that covered some 640 HLA-typed donors. Among the roughly 370 genotyped donors, 75% to 90% belonged to the genetic ancestry cluster associated with self-reported Caucasian donors. The aim of the study was to test whether cataloging public T cell receptors could identify signatures of past pathogen exposure. The study used immunosequencing to profile the T cell repertoires of 666 subjects and linked those repertoires to cytomegalovirus serostatus. In addition to the first cohort of 650 to 750 subjects, a separate validation cohort of 120 different subjects was used. To predict cytomegalovirus infection status, the study combined high-throughput TCR immunosequencing, statistical association of individual TCRs with disease status, and machine learning. To study patterns of TCR occurrence, a later analysis re-analyzed previously published TCR beta repertoires from around 700 donors and added high-resolution HLA genotyping. The later analysis used no new phenotypic data to find candidate immune exposures, relying instead on TCR beta sequences and their occurrence across donors. To decide whether each TCR beta V gene segment behaved as functional or pseudogenic, an earlier analysis of several hundred of the donors relied on high-throughput TCR beta sequencing. Donor age, sex, ethnicity and CMV serostatus were collected together with the repertoire data. A later genetic analysis took genome-wide SNP genotypes for about 55% of the roughly 700 donors and used that subset as a discovery cohort. All discovery cohort repertoires had been generated on a single sequencing platform. Class I and class II HLA loci were covered by the typing at four-digit resolution. Typing coverage differed by locus: A, B, C, DRB1 and DQB1 were typed in roughly 620-630 donors, DQA1 in roughly 500, DPA1 in some 610, and DPB1 in 450 to 480. A handful of DR-DQ haplotypes were treated as single units for association and clustering because of strong linkage in the cohort. Across about 380 genotyped donors of the cohort, an average of roughly 250,000 unique TCR beta nucleotide sequences per donor were sequenced, and roughly a sixth of those sequences were non-productive.

The CDR3 holds 15 amino acids from the cysteine to the phenylalanine. Of the read, only the CDR3 DNA is kept; its 45 bases are in frame from base 1. The library was built by means of the immunoSEQ multiplex PCR assay. A mixture of 60 forward primers for TCR Vbeta segments and 13 reverse primers for TCR Jbeta segments was used in the multiplex PCR. A multiplex PCR assay on genomic DNA amplified the CDR3 region of rearranged TCR beta genes. On the Illumina HiSeq System, the amplified TCR beta libraries were sequenced as 87-base-pair reads. On the authors' methods: A later analysis counted about 80 million unique TCR beta chains across the 550 to 700 repertoires, and some 11 million of these chains were shared by at least two donors. A nearest-neighbor algorithm error-corrected the raw reads and collapsed the reads into unique sequences, merging closely related sequences to remove PCR and sequencing errors. Alignment of CDR3 sequences to IMGT reference sequences was used to assign V, D and J gene segments. For a sequence to be retained, a match of at least six nucleotides was required to both a V gene segment and a J gene segment. Rearrangements were classified as productive when the CDR3 lacked stop codons and remained in frame with V and J, and all other rearrangements were classified as non-productive. Following IMGT convention, CDR3 was defined as the stretch from the second conserved V-encoded cysteine up to the conserved J-encoded phenylalanine. The earlier analysis of about 560 of the donors excluded any sequence lacking an unambiguous match to a single V gene segment. An earlier analysis of 587 of the donors classified V segments as functional when productive rearrangements were above 56.7% and as segregating when the standard deviation between donors was above 5%. A statistical classification framework was built for diagnosing cytomegalovirus status from the catalog of TCR beta chain sequences. A later analysis assigned V and J genes by comparing TCR nucleotide sequences with IMGT/GENE-DB human TR gene sequences. Using the TCRdist pipeline, a later analysis assigned CDR3 sequences along with most-parsimonious VDJ recombination scenarios. In a later analysis, each TCR beta chain was defined by its CDR3 amino acid sequence together with its V-gene family, and reads lacking a unique V-gene family were excluded. As a way to deal with suspected cross-contamination and a sequencing artifact, a later analysis dropped 450 to 600 nucleotide sequences that were highly shared and had low generation probability. In a later analysis, a clonal expansion index for each public chain was calculated from normalized within-repertoire ranks of inferred template counts. In a later analysis, generation probabilities were computed using a VDJ recombination model fitted to out-of-frame rearrangements, and the results were checked against IGoR. Hypergeometric tests were used in a later analysis to score TCR-TCR, TCR-HLA and TCR-CMV co-occurrence, with a repertoire-size bias correction applied to the TCR pairs. In a later analysis, false discovery rates were estimated by permuting HLA or CMV assignments 20 times. In a later analysis, co-occurring TCRs were grouped using DBSCAN, and TCRdist sequence similarity was added for clustering within HLA-allele-positive subsets. For co-occurrence clustering, repertoires with fewer than 30,000 or more than 120,000 public chains were excluded, along with roughly 5 repertoires with anomalous nucleotide sharing. This immuneACCESS table, as held by TCRdb, lists in-frame sequences with V and J called but not all clones. Of the missing ones, under half trace to an unresolved V gene in checked studies; the others have no known cause. Clonal size and the V and J genes are those of that table, whereas D and trimming came from the DNA. This sample comprises more than 140,000 clones, around 80% of them detected only once. In total, the top ten clones hold around 5.4% of the sample.

Overall study results and their limits: According to the authors, the approach could potentially be generalized to other disease states and immunological phenotypes. HLA typing was unavailable for some donors at each locus, so association tests used only the typed subset. Roughly uniform sequencing depth across donors was assumed in presence/absence analyses, although this assumption may not hold. This cohort had only TCR beta chains sequenced, and the lack of alpha or paired-chain data limited which features could be detected. A few of the identified cytomegalovirus-associated TCR beta chains were confirmed in vitro to be specific for cytomegalovirus antigens. Broadly in line with IMGT annotations, most TCR beta V segments showed up in productive rearrangements about 90% or about 30% of the time in an earlier analysis of 587 of the donors. A later genetic analysis reported fewer N-insertions in productive TCRs among donors in an Asian-associated ancestry cluster than the approximately 670-donor mean. Strong co-occurrence of HLA alleles, especially DR and DQ, made assigning TCR associations to individual alleles difficult. Several of the top co-occurrence clusters appeared to be linked to parvovirus B19, influenza, CMV and Epstein-Barr virus, according to a later analysis. A group of highly shared sequence variants was considered likely to be a technical artifact of the sequencing pipeline. While some public TCRs were present in many individuals, most TCR sequences turned up only very rarely across donors. The 87-base-pair reads could not distinguish some IMGT-functional V segments, including TRBV6-2 and TRBV6-3, so those segments were excluded. Because counts were too low, seventeen rarely observed V segments, including chromosome 9 orphons, were left out of the earlier analysis of 500 to 750 of the donors. In a later analysis, most CMV-associated TCR beta chains were found to appear HLA-restricted, with HLA associations seemingly driven largely by CMV exposure. A later analysis found that HLA-associated TCR beta chains were more clonally expanded and had lower generation probabilities than equally common non-associated chains. The classifier was reported to diagnose cytomegalovirus status with high specificity and sensitivity in both the original cohort and the validation cohort. The study listed 150 to 200 TCR beta chains as associated with cytomegalovirus. A later genetic analysis associated a missense DCLRE1C variant with V-gene and J-gene trimming of TCR beta chains, and an independent cohort replicated the association. Immune exposure information for the cohort was limited to CMV serostatus. A later analysis found that TCR association rates varied across HLA loci, with DRB1 alleles showing the most associated TCRs and HLA-C alleles the fewest. Correlated functional status among segregating V segments might be attributable to linkage disequilibrium, but an unknown experimental factor could not be ruled out. A further reported finding was that TCR beta sequences accurately predicted the HLA-A and HLA-B alleles for most subjects in the first cohort. Specific HLA alleles were associated with 15,000 to 20,000 TCR beta sequences at a false discovery rate of 0.05 in a later analysis.

About this clone itself: Its antigen is not yet known. No base-level quality is on record; no much larger clone is a single base apart.

In total, 630 or so healthy bone marrow donors made up the cohort. All cohort members were sampled while nominally healthy, although unrecorded immune exposures were likely present. The donor tested CMV seropositive, placing the donor among the 250 to 350 seropositive members of the cohort. A peripheral blood sample was provided by each donor, and peripheral blood mononuclear cells were used for TCR beta sequencing. The Qiagen DNeasy Blood Extraction Kit was used to extract genomic DNA from the blood cell samples. This sequence originates from a young man in good health and CMV-seropositive. The chain is made from TRBV21-1 and TRBJ1-5. TRBV21-1 constitutes a pseudogene. The sequencing sample was made of PBMCs. The encoded CDR3 is CASTPREGSSQPQHF. The nucleotide sequence reads as follows: TGTGCCAGCACCCCGAGGGAGGGCTCCAGTCAGCCCCAGCATTTT.